Listed here is a single TCR beta chain. Measured with immunoSEQ multiplex PCR; TCRdb has only the in-frame clones, and not every one. This table has about 860 clones, 90% to 95% appearing once. The sample comes from a study of chemoradiotherapy in HPV16-positive cancers. Trimming shortened V by 0 bases and J by 1 base, and 8 bases separated the two germline ends. Germline V CDR1 and CDR2: SGHAT, FQDESV (reference sequence). This CDR3 has 15 residues. Samples were taken several times over chemoradiotherapy. The material sequenced was tumor tissue, taken from a patient who underwent chemoradiotherapy. The TCR comes from a human donor with HPV-associated anogenital cancer. The chain links TRBV11-1 to TRBJ2-3, with no clear D. DNA for the CDR3: TGTGCCAGCAGCTTAGCTTTAAAGGGCACAGATACGCAGTATTTT. It is translated as CASSLALKGTDTQYF.